The source of this T cell receptor beta chain is a study of low-dose radiotherapy and immunotherapy resistance in tumors. Looking at the study overall: Treatment consisted of nivolumab 240 mg every two weeks and ipilimumab 1 mg/kg every six weeks, given intravenously to patients. On cycle 1 day 1, patients started four cycles of oral aspirin 300 mg daily.

Covering alpha and beta chains, TRAV- and TRBV-specific primers were used for the first-strand cDNA. Both a constant-region primer and a V-primer adapter served to amplify TCRs across roughly 20 PCR cycles. One entry per CDR3 protein, called by TCRdb with MiXCR from the reads. This table has 85,000 to 95,000 distinct CDR3 sequences, under 10% appearing once. The sample's time point: before trial treatment. The donors' regimen was nivolumab, ipilimumab, aspirin, low-dose cyclophosphamide and low-dose radiotherapy. This clonotype was recorded at least ten times. Germline CDR1 SGHAT, CDR2 FQNNGV. The CDR3 contains 18 residues. Trimming pared 5 bases from V and 1 base from J, leaving 21 bases between.

Material: PBMCs, obtained before treatment. The chain combines TRBV11-2 with TRBJ2-1; perhaps TRBD2 as D (6 bases). The receptor was derived from a male donor with prostate cancer. The CDR3, as DNA: TGTGCCAGCAGCCCGGGGACTTCGGCGGTTTTATCCTACAATGAGCAGTTCTTC. Amino acids: CASSPGTSAVLSYNEQFF.